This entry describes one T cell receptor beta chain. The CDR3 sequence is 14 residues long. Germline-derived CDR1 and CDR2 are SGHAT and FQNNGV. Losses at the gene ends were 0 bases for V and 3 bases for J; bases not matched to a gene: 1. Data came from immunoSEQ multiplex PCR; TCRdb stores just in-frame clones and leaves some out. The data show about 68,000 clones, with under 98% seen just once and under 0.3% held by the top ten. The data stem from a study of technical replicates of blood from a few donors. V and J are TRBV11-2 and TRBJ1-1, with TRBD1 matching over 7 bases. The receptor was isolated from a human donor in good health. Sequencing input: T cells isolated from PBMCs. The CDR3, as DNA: TGTGCCAGCAGCTTAGAACAGGGGTACACTGAAGCTTTCTTT. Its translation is CASSLEQGYTEAFF.